The following is a TCR beta chain sequence with its context. The antigen is undetermined. Building the TCR beta libraries relied on iRepertoire HTBI primers, and CDR3 regions underwent Arm-PCR. TCRdb reanalysed the multiplex PCR reads using MiXCR and keeps one entry per CDR3 protein. The sample yields 310,000 or so distinct CDR3 sequences, roughly a fifth seen once. The entry originates in a study of regulatory T cells in long-lasting Graves disease. Study-level information: More than 5 years of antithyroid drugs with positive TSH receptor antibodies defined persistent Graves' disease. Points from the study as a whole: Results may be inaccurate due to the small sample size.

The time point denotes: persistent/refractory GD, antithyroid drugs over 5 years with positive TRAb. PBMCs provided the RNA from which the TCR library was made. Guidelines of the American Thyroid Association were used to diagnose Graves' disease. This CDR3 has 15 residues. V shed 3 bases, J shed 8 bases, and the junction held 10 bases outside the gene matches. This TCR was sampled from a female donor with Graves disease. Sequenced here: peripheral blood mononuclear cells (PBMCs), sampled when the disease was refractory, from a patient treated with antithyroid drugs. The chain employs TRBV12-3 or TRBV12-4 and TRBJ2-4; 7 positions match TRBD2. CDR3 sequence reads: CASSFGEGRKHIQYF. The CDR3 bases are TGTGCCAGCAGTTTTGGGGAGGGACGGAAACACATTCAGTACTTC.